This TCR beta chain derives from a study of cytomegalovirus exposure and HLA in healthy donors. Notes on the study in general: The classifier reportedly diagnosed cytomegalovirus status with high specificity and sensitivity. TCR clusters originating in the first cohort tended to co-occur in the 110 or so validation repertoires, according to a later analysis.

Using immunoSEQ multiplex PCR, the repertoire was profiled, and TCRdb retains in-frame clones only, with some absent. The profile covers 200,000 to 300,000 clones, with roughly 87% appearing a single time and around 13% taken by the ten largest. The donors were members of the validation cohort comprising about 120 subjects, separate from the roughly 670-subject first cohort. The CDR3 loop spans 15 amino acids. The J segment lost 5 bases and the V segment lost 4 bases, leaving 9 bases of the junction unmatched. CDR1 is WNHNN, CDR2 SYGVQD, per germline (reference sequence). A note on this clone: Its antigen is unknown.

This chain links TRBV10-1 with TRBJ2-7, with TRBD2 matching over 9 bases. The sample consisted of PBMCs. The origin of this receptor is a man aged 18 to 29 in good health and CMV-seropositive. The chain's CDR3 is CASSGRAGGPNEQYF. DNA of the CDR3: TGCGCCAGCAGTGGACGTGCGGGAGGGCCTAACGAGCAGTACTTC.